The T cell receptor beta chain described here comes from a study of shared T cell receptors in the human thymus. Trimming took 5 bases from V and 5 from J; bases not matched to a gene: 9. The V gene's germline CDR1 is LGHNA and CDR2 YSLEER. The CDR3 runs to 15 residues. Assay: immunoSEQ multiplex PCR; the TCRdb copy retains only in-frame clones and omits some. The sample shows about 710,000 clones, around 87% of them seen only once. These data were likewise used in another study, on human thymus T cells. That work states: The donor group consisted of healthy Finnish infants who were having corrective surgery for congenital heart defects. Thymus specimens were resections from corrective heart surgery. Gene usage for V and J segments appeared biased in thymic and blood repertoires. Unrelated people showed highly overlapping thymic repertoires, related research reported.

The chain couples TRBV4-3 to TRBJ2-1, with TRBD2 matching 7 bases. The TCR comes from a boy in the first two years of life with a congenital heart defect. What was sequenced was thymocytes. The CDR3 loop is CASSFLAVIDNEQFF. The CDR3 DNA reads as TGCGCCAGCAGCTTTCTAGCGGTTATTGACAATGAGCAGTTCTTC.